These T cell receptor beta chains were read from a single sample in a study of response to subunit inactivated influenza vaccine. MiXCR was run by TCRdb on the RT-PCR reads, yielding one entry per CDR3 protein. The sample shows roughly 760,000 distinct CDR3 sequences, 21% of them seen only once. This specimen was PBMCs from blood, taken roughly 5 days after vaccination. These receptors all come from a man over 45 who received an inactivated influenza vaccine. The CDR3 runs from the conserved cysteine through the conserved F or W. The D gene is left open where the match is weak. Clone size is given for some rows only: seen once, a few or many times, or a class if the clone is expanded.

v_gene	j_gene	abundance	d_gene	CDR3aa	CDR3nt
TRBV6-2/TRBV6-3	TRBJ2-7	-	TRBD1	CASMRTGEYEQYF	TGTGCCAGTATGAGGACAGGGGAATACGAGCAGTACTTC
TRBV20-1	TRBJ1-5	-	-	CSAGPRGWYNQPQHF	TGCAGTGCTGGACCCCGGGGGTGGTACAATCAGCCCCAGCATTTT
TRBV6-2/TRBV6-3	TRBJ2-3	few	-	CASSYSGYTQYF	TGTGCCAGCAGTTATTCTGGATATACGCAGTATTTT
TRBV15	TRBJ2-5	few	-	CATSRGALKRETQYF	TGTGCCACCAGCAGGGGGGCCCTAAAGCGAGAGACCCAGTACTTC
TRBV12-3/TRBV12-4	TRBJ2-2	few	-	CASRATTGFTGELFF	TGTGCCAGCAGAGCAACCACAGGGTTCACCGGGGAGCTGTTTTTT
TRBV4-2	TRBJ2-7	many	TRBD2	CASSQDGSGTSGIPSYEQYF	TGTGCCAGCAGCCAAGATGGATCCGGGACTAGCGGGATACCCTCCTACGAGCAGTACTTC
TRBV19	TRBJ1-1	-	-	CASSTRYGGGTEAFF	TGTGCCAGTAGTACCCGCTATGGCGGGGGCACTGAAGCTTTCTTT
TRBV18	TRBJ2-7	few	-	CASSPPNTLTYEQYF	TGTGCCAGCTCACCACCGAACACACTAACCTACGAGCAGTACTTC
TRBV9	TRBJ2-4	-	TRBD1	CASSSGQRGNIQYF	TGTGCCAGCAGCTCGGGACAGAGAGGAAACATTCAGTACTTC
TRBV20-1	TRBJ1-4	few	-	CSAAGSQANEKLFF	TGCAGTGCGGCTGGAAGTCAGGCTAATGAAAAACTGTTTTTT
TRBV7-6	TRBJ2-4	-	-	CASSPGQAIAKNIQYF	TGTGCCAGCAGCCCGGGTCAGGCAATAGCCAAAAACATTCAGTACTTC
TRBV20-1	TRBJ2-3	few	TRBD2	CSAPVGGTDTQYF	TGCAGTGCTCCCGTGGGGGGGACAGATACGCAGTATTTT
TRBV7-2	TRBJ2-2	-	TRBD2	CASSLAVGLAGGTGELFF	TGTGCCAGCAGCTTAGCAGTAGGACTAGCGGGAGGCACCGGGGAGCTGTTTTTT
TRBV6-2/TRBV6-3	TRBJ1-5	-	TRBD1	CASSYLRPGTGTSSNQPQHF	TGTGCCAGCAGTTACCTACGTCCCGGGACAGGGACAAGTAGCAATCAGCCCCAGCATTTT
TRBV7-9	TRBJ2-1	-	-	CASSPTVGPPYNEQFF	TGTGCCAGCAGCCCGACGGTCGGACCGCCTTACAATGAGCAGTTCTTC
TRBV7-9	TRBJ2-7	-	TRBD2	CASSLLSGTYSYEQYF	TGTGCCAGCAGCTTACTTAGCGGGACTTACTCCTACGAGCAGTACTTC
TRBV19	TRBJ2-7	few	-	CASSSQDSPRYEQYF	TGTGCCAGTAGTTCCCAAGACAGCCCACGCTACGAGCAGTACTTC
TRBV4-3	TRBJ2-1	-	TRBD1	CASSQRTGWNEQFF	TGCGCCAGCAGCCAGAGGACAGGGTGGAATGAGCAGTTCTTC
TRBV5-1	TRBJ1-2	few	-	CASSNGVNYGYTF	TGCGCCAGCAGCAACGGGGTCAACTATGGCTACACCTTC
TRBV12-3/TRBV12-4	TRBJ2-1	-	TRBD1	CASSSGTDEPRRQFF	TGTGCCAGCAGTTCCGGGACAGACGAGCCAAGGAGGCAGTTCTTC
TRBV12-3/TRBV12-4	TRBJ2-2	few	-	CASSSARGDRGTGELFF	TGTGCCAGCAGTTCCGCACGCGGGGACCGCGGCACCGGGGAGCTGTTTTTT
TRBV20-1	TRBJ1-6	many	-	CSARAKNRAYNSPLHF	TGCAGTGCTAGAGCTAAGAACAGGGCCTATAATTCACCCCTCCACTTT
TRBV12-3/TRBV12-4	TRBJ1-1	few	-	CASRRIGRITEAFF	TGTGCCAGCAGGAGAATAGGACGGATAACTGAAGCTTTCTTT
TRBV2	TRBJ2-7	few	TRBD1	CASIRTGGEQYF	TGTGCCAGCATCAGGACAGGGGGCGAGCAGTACTTC
TRBV9	TRBJ2-1	-	TRBD1	CASSVGTGGWSGRSYNEQFF	TGTGCCAGCAGCGTAGGGACAGGGGGCTGGAGCGGACGCTCCTACAATGAGCAGTTCTTC
TRBV5-1	TRBJ2-5	-	-	CASSLVGEEGTQYF	TGCGCCAGCAGCTTGGTGGGGGAAGAAGGGACCCAGTACTTC
TRBV3-1	TRBJ2-7	-	TRBD1	CASSLTGVKDEQYF	TGTGCCAGCAGCCTTACAGGGGTGAAGGACGAGCAGTACTTC